Presented here are 5 T cell receptor beta chains from one specimen sequenced in a study of Ad26.COV2.S vaccination and SARS-CoV-2 variants. Treatment denoted: roughly 20 received Ad26.COV2.S at low or high dose, single or two shots; roughly five received placebo; per-sample allocation not given. Sampling was performed 63 days after the first vaccine or placebo injection. Here immunoSEQ multiplex PCR was the method, and the copy in TCRdb shows in-frame clones only, minus some. Of fewer than 400,000 clones in the sample, roughly nine tenths are singletons; the top ten hold 3% to 4.5%. This specimen was peripheral blood, taken in a trial of Ad26.COV2.S vaccine versus placebo. The source is a person aged 18-60 years who received the Ad26.COV2.S COVID-19 vaccine or a placebo.

CDR3 region: CASSAVGTEGNTIYF. CDR3 DNA sequence: TGCGCCAGCAGCGCGGTCGGAACGGAGGGAAACACCATATATTTT. The chain has TRBV4-1 and TRBJ1-3; the D is unclear. CDR3 size: 15 residues. The germline V gene encodes CDR1 MGHRA and CDR2 YSYEKL. V was pared by 5 bases and J by 4 bases, with 15 bases between.

The V and J genes are TRBV19 and TRBJ1-6; D remains ambiguous. The CDR3 runs 15 residues. Germline V gene lookup returns CDR1 LNHDA and CDR2 SQIVND (reference sequence). V shed 6 bases and J shed 3 bases, with 12 bases lying between them. The CDR3 sequence is CASRSSGYYNSPLHF. For the CDR3, the DNA is TGTGCCAGTAGGTCGTCCGGGTACTATAATTCACCCCTCCACTTT.

V is TRBV27 and J is TRBJ1-6; TRBD1 agrees at 8 bases. CDR1 and CDR2 (germline): MNHEY, SMNVEV (reference sequence). V lost 6 bases and J lost 8; bases outside the gene matches: 3. The CDR3 spans 13 residues. The CDR3: CASRDREYSPLHF. For the CDR3, the DNA is TGTGCCAGCAGGGACAGGGAGTATTCACCCCTCCACTTT.

This chain joins TRBV11-2 and TRBJ2-3, with 7 bases matching TRBD2. The germline V gene has CDR1 SGHAT and CDR2 FQNNGV. V lost 0 bases and J lost 1; bases outside the gene matches: 1. This CDR3 contains 15 residues. CDR3 amino acids: CASSLDRGGTDTQYF. CDR3 sequence (DNA): TGTGCCAGCAGCTTAGATCGGGGGGGCACAGATACGCAGTATTTT.

The V gene is TRBV7-9, the J gene TRBJ1-1, with 8 positions matching TRBD1. The CDR3 runs to 15 residues. The J segment lost 1 base and the V segment lost 4 bases, leaving 5 bases of the junction unmatched. Germline-derived CDR1 and CDR2 are SEHNR and FQNEAQ (reference sequence). The CDR3 spells CASSSPTGANTEAFF. In nucleotides, the CDR3 is TGTGCCAGCAGCTCCCCGACAGGGGCGAACACTGAAGCTTTCTTT.